The clone carrying this TCR beta chain turned up a few times. The antigen remains undetermined. The data derive from a study of T cells in tumors after PD-1 blockade. About the research overall: A subset received ongoing vismodegib 150 mg daily alongside anti-PD-1 therapy. Study-level results: Squamous carcinoma: approximately 50% of expanded exhausted clones novel, versus around 31% of other expanded CD8+ clones. Clonal replacement, not reinvigoration, is suggested for expanded exhausted CD8+ clones after therapy. Around 45% of tumor TCR clonotypes were also found in blood.

Germline lookup yields CDR1 SGHRS and CDR2 YFSETQ. The CDR3 is 12 residues long. The ends lost 4 bases at V and 7 bases at J; junction bases unmatched: 3. Produced via immunoSEQ multiplex PCR; TCRdb's table is partial and in-frame only. The sample lists a few thousand clones; 50% to 80% were seen once. This material consisted of tumor tissue, taken before anti-PD-1 treatment. The chain couples TRBV5-1 to TRBJ1-1, with 8 bases aligning to TRBD1. The source of this sequence is a human donor with cutaneous squamous cell carcinoma. In DNA, the CDR3 is TGCGCCAGCAGCAACGGACAGGGTGAAGCTTTCTTT. Translated, it gives CASSNGQGEAFF. The whole variable domain, remainder taken from reference TRBV5-1 and TRBJ1-1, is KAGVTQTPRYLIKTRGQQVTLSCSPISGHRSVSWYQQTPGQGLQFLFEYFSETQRNKGNFPGRFSGRQFSNSRSEMNVSTLELGDSALYLCASSNGQGEAFFGQGTRLTVV.